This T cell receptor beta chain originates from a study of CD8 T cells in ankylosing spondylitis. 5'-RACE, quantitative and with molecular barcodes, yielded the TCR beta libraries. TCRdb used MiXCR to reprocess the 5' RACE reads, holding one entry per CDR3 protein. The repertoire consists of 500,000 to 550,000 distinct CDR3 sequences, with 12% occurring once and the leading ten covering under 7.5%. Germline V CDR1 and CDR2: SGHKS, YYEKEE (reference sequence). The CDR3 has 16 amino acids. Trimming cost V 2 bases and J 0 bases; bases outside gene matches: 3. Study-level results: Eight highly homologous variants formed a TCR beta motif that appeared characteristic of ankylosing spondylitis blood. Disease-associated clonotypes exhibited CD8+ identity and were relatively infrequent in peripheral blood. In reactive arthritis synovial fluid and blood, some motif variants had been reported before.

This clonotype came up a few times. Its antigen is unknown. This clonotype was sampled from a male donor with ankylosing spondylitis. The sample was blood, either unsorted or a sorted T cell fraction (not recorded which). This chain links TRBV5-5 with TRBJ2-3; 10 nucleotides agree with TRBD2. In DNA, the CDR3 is TGTGCCAGCAGCTTTCAGCGGGGGGGGAGCACAGATACGCAGTATTTT. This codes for CASSFQRGGSTDTQYF. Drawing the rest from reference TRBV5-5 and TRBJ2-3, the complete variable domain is DAGVTQSPTHLIKTRGQQVTLRCSPISGHKSVSWYQQVLGQGPQFIFQYYEKEERGRGNFPDRFSARQFPNYSSELNVNALLLGDSALYLCASSFQRGGSTDTQYFGPGTRLTVL.